This T cell receptor beta chain was profiled in a study of tumor-infiltrating lymphocytes in primary liver carcinoma. This clonotype was observed at least ten times. The authors made TCR beta cDNA from around 500 ng total RNA with a constant-region primer. Three nested multiplex PCR rounds, a slightly modified ARM-PCR method, built the TCR beta libraries. Rounds one and two of PCR, each of roughly 10 cycles, were primed with TRBV1-TRBV30 forward primers and a C-beta reverse primer. MiXCR was run by TCRdb on the multiplex PCR reads, yielding one entry per CDR3 protein. The data contain about 120,000 distinct CDR3 sequences, 65% to 75% of them singletons. The study co-extracted DNA and RNA from about 21-30 mg of unsorted bulk tissue. The V end was cut by 4 bases, the J end by 4 bases, with 8 bases between. The CDR3 extends over 13 amino acids.

This TCR was recovered from an older woman with primary liver carcinoma and hepatitis B virus infection. The chain is built from TRBV12-3 or TRBV12-4 and TRBJ1-5; D is unclear. What was sequenced was tumor-adjacent normal liver tissue. DNA for the CDR3: TGTGCCAGCAGTTCAGTAGGAAATCAGCCCCAGCATTTT. Translation: CASSSVGNQPQHF.